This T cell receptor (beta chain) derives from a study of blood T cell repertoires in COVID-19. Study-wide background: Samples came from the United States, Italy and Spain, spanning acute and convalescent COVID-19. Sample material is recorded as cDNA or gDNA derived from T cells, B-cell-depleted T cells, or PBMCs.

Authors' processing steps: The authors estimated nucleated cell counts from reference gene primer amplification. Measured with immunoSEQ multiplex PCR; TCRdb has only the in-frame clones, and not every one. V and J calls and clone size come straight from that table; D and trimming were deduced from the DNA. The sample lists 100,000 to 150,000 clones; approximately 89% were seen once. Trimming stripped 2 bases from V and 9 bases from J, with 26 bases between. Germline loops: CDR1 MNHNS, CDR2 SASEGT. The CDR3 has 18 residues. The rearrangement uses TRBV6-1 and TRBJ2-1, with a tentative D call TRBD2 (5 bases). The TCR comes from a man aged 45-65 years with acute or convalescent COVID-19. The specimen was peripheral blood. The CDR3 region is CASSEPILAQLKYPEQFF. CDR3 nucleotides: TGTGCCAGCAGTGAACCGATTCTAGCACAACTGAAGTATCCTGAGCAGTTCTTC.